This T cell receptor beta chain was sequenced during a study of blood T cell repertoires in COVID-19. Study background: The United States, Italy and Spain were the sources of the acute and convalescent COVID-19 samples. Nucleic acid was either cDNA or gDNA, and it came from T cells, B-cell-depleted T cells, or PBMCs.

The V and J ends lost 1 base and 3 bases, in that order; junction bases with no gene match: 7. CDR3 length: 17 amino acids. CDR1 KGHSH and CDR2 LQKENI come from the germline V gene. Under the authors' procedure: Reference gene primer amplification yielded estimated nucleated cell counts. TCRdb's copy holds only in-frame clones and misses some; the assay was immunoSEQ multiplex PCR. The V and J calls and clone size are taken from that table; D and trimming were inferred from the DNA. The table lists roughly 28,000 clones, 75% to 90% of them singletons. The genes are TRBV18 and TRBJ2-3; 10 nucleotides line up with TRBD2. Sequencing was carried out using peripheral blood. The clonotype comes from a human donor with acute or convalescent COVID-19. The donor label of this sample is uncertain. The CDR3 protein is CASSPLAGGTGTDTQYF. In nucleotides, the CDR3 is TGTGCCAGCTCACCACTAGCGGGAGGAACGGGAACAGATACGCAGTATTTT.